These T cell receptor beta chains were read from a single sample in a study of technical replicates of blood from several donors. Sequenced by immunoSEQ multiplex PCR; TCRdb stores in-frame clones only, minus some. This table has about 84,000 clones, roughly 93% appearing once. The sequencing sample was made of T cells isolated from PBMCs. These receptors were taken from a human donor in good health. Both conserved end residues are part of each CDR3. The order of the fields is J gene, V gene, CDR3 length, CDR3 protein.

TRBJ2-7 | TRBV12-5 | 16 | CGRGLAVKTFSYEQYF
TRBJ2-7 | TRBV19 | 14 | CASSISRTNYEQYF
TRBJ1-1 | TRBV19 | 16 | CASSIWGGGMNTEAFF
TRBJ2-1 | TRBV18 | 13 | CASSPRAIDEQFF
TRBJ2-7 | TRBV11-2 | 15 | CASSLGTASSYEQYF
TRBJ2-7 | TRBV5-6 | 17 | CASSFYTPSGSYYEQYF
TRBJ1-2 | TRBV11-2 | 19 | CASSLVGVRDRTGNYGYTF
TRBJ2-5 | TRBV7-3 | 16 | CASSPSTSGGQETQYF
TRBJ2-3 | TRBV6-4 | 13 | CASAAGEADTQYF
TRBJ2-5 | TRBV28 | 14 | CASSLWTGQETQYF
TRBJ1-1 | TRBV28 | 13 | CASTIDRAFEAFF
TRBJ2-7 | TRBV6-6 | 14 | CASRLGQTSYEQYF
TRBJ1-5 | TRBV6-4 | 14 | CASSDSRASQPQHF
TRBJ2-1 | TRBV11-2 | 13 | CASRPPGGTEQFF
TRBJ2-7 | TRBV7-9 | 14 | CASSLAGGTHEQYF
TRBJ1-5 | TRBV18 | 13 | CASSPYRDQPQHF
TRBJ2-3 | TRBV15 | 16 | CATSPGLAASTDTQYF
TRBJ1-5 | TRBV28 | 16 | CASSLLGQGISQPQHF
TRBJ2-7 | TRBV7-2 | 14 | CASSFYTGVYEQYF
TRBJ2-7 | TRBV27 | 14 | CASSLTGASYEQYF
TRBJ2-7 | TRBV28 | 14 | CASSLTSGSGEQYF
TRBJ2-5 | TRBV6-5 | 15 | CASSSGGINQETQYF
TRBJ1-3 | TRBV2 | 16 | CASSDRNPQGQNTIYF
TRBJ2-7 | TRBV11-2 | 18 | CASSIRTGVGLDRDEQYF
TRBJ2-1 | TRBV6-5 | 15 | CASSYSGDPYNEQFF
TRBJ2-7 | TRBV7-2 | 15 | CASSYQTSGNYEQYF
TRBJ2-7 | TRBV18 | 13 | CASSATSGYEQYF
TRBJ2-6 | TRBV27 | 19 | CASSSTTGGEFSGANVLTF
TRBJ2-3 | TRBV5-6 | 15 | CASSPGTGELDTQYF
TRBJ1-1 | TRBV2 | 13 | CASSDTGETEAFF
TRBJ2-4 | TRBV5-1 | 17 | CASSRPEDRLAKNIQYF
TRBJ2-7 | TRBV11-2 | 15 | CASSLVSGSTYEQYF
TRBJ2-1 | TRBV6-1 | 15 | CASSARGGSYNEQFF